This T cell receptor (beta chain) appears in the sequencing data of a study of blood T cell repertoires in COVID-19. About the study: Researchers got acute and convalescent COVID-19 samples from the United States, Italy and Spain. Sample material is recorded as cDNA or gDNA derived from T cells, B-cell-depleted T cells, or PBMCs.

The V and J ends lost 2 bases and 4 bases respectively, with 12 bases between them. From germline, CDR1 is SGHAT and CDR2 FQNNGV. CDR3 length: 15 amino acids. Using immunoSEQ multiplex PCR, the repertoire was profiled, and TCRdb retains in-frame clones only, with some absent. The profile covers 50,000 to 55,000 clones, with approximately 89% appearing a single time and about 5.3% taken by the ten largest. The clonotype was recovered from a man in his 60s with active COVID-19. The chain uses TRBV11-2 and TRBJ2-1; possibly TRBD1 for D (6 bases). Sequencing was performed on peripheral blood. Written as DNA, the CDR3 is TGTGCCAGCAGCTTATTAGGGACAAGTTACAATGAGCAGTTCTTC. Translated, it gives CASSLLGTSYNEQFF.